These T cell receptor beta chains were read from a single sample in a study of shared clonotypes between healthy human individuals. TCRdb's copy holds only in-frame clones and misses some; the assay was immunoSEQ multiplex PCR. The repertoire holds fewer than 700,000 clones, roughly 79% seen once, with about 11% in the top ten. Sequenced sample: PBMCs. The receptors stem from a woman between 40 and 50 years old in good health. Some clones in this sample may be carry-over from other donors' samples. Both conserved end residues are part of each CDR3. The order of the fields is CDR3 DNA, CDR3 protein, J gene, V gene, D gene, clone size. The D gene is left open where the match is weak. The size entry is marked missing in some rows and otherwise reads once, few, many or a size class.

CDR3nt: TGTGCCTGGAGTGTCGGGGGAGCCTCCGCCGAGCAGTACTTC
CDR3aa: CAWSVGGASAEQYF
j_gene: TRBJ2-7
v_gene: TRBV30
d_gene: -
abundance: -

CDR3nt: TGCAGCGTGGCAGGACAGGGTAACTATGGCTACACCTTC
CDR3aa: CSVAGQGNYGYTF
j_gene: TRBJ1-2
v_gene: TRBV29-1
d_gene: TRBD1
abundance: -

CDR3nt: TGTGCCAGCAGTGATCCCTACCGGGACAGGGAATTCTTC
CDR3aa: CASSDPYRDREFF
j_gene: TRBJ2-1
v_gene: TRBV2
d_gene: TRBD1
abundance: once

CDR3nt: TGCGCCAGCAGTGAGGAACGGTCCAACACCATATATTTT
CDR3aa: CASSEERSNTIYF
j_gene: TRBJ1-3
v_gene: TRBV10-2
d_gene: -
abundance: -

CDR3nt: TGTGCCAGCAGTGGCGTAAGGGGGTCTGCCACTGAAGCTTTCTTT
CDR3aa: CASSGVRGSATEAFF
j_gene: TRBJ1-1
v_gene: TRBV25-1
d_gene: -
abundance: -

CDR3nt: TGTGCCAGCAGTGAAGCGGGGGGCCCGAGGTCTGAAGCTTTCTTT
CDR3aa: CASSEAGGPRSEAFF
j_gene: TRBJ1-1
v_gene: TRBV2
d_gene: -
abundance: -

CDR3nt: TGTGCCAGCAGGAAAGACAGCAATGAAGCTTTCTTT
CDR3aa: CASRKDSNEAFF
j_gene: TRBJ1-1
v_gene: TRBV2
d_gene: -
abundance: -

CDR3nt: TGTGCCAGCAGCCCCAGAGGTCCGGGGGGGAGAAACTCCGAGCAGTACTTC
CDR3aa: CASSPRGPGGRNSEQYF
j_gene: TRBJ2-7
v_gene: TRBV7-9
d_gene: TRBD2
abundance: -

CDR3nt: TGTGCCAGCAGCTCGGCTGAGCGGGAGGGCGGGGAGCTGTTTTTT
CDR3aa: CASSSAEREGGELFF
j_gene: TRBJ2-2
v_gene: TRBV7-8
d_gene: TRBD2
abundance: -

CDR3nt: TGTGCCAGCAGTTGGAGCAGTGAGAGGAGGTGGAATGAGCAGTTCTTC
CDR3aa: CASSWSSERRWNEQFF
j_gene: TRBJ2-1
v_gene: TRBV7-3
d_gene: -
abundance: -

CDR3nt: TGTGCCAGCAGCCCCTCTCCGGGAGGCCCTAGCTCCTACAATGAGCAGTTCTTC
CDR3aa: CASSPSPGGPSSYNEQFF
j_gene: TRBJ2-1
v_gene: TRBV14
d_gene: TRBD2
abundance: -

CDR3nt: TGTGCCAGCAGCCCCGTTCGGGCGAGCTCCTACGAGCAGTACTTC
CDR3aa: CASSPVRASSYEQYF
j_gene: TRBJ2-7
v_gene: TRBV6-6
d_gene: -
abundance: -

CDR3nt: TGTGCCAGTAGTATTGGTCCGCAGGGCTACACCTTC
CDR3aa: CASSIGPQGYTF
j_gene: TRBJ1-2
v_gene: TRBV19
d_gene: -
abundance: once

CDR3nt: TGTGCCAGCAGCGTTAGCGGGAGAGGGGGTACGCAGTATTTT
CDR3aa: CASSVSGRGGTQYF
j_gene: TRBJ2-3
v_gene: TRBV7-3
d_gene: TRBD2
abundance: once